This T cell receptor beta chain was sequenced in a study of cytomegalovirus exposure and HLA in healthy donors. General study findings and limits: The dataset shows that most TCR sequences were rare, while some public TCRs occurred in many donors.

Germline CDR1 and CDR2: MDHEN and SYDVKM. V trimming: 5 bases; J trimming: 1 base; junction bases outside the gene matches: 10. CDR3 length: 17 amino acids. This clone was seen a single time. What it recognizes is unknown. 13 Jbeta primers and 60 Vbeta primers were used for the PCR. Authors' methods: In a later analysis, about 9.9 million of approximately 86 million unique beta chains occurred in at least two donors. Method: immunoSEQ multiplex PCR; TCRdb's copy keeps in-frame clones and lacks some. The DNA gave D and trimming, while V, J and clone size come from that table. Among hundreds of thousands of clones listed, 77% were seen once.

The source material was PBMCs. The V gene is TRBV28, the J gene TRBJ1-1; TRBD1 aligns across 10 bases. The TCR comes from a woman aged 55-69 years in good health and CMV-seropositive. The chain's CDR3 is CASSPRQGAVRNTEAFF. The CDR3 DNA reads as TGTGCCAGCAGTCCCCGACAGGGGGCTGTTCGGAACACTGAAGCTTTCTTT.